The next 17 T cell receptor beta chains were all read from a single sample in a study of blood T cells in healthy people across ages (dated by TCRdb to the mid-2010s). Library preparation employed 5' RACE. The run used an Illumina HiSeq 2500. A second PCR of about 6 to 11 cycles was performed with a sample-barcoded 5' primer and a J-beta primer mix. Using fastp at Q25 and MiXCR, TCRdb reprocessed the public reads and kept productive beta chains. All rows with the same CDR3 protein become a single entry with the most common DNA and genes. The sample profile shows fewer than 1 million distinct CDR3 sequences; roughly 44% of them were found once. The ten largest account for about 19% of the sample. The specimen sequenced was blood. The receptors originated from a man aged 55 to 70 in good health.

The chain links TRBV5-1 to TRBJ2-1, with D maybe TRBD2 (7 bases). V lost 4 bases, J lost 6 bases, and 23 bases lay in between. This CDR3 comprises 17 residues. Germline V gene lookup returns CDR1 SGHRS and CDR2 YFSETQ. The CDR3, as DNA: TGCGCCAGCAGCGGAGGCCGGGGGGCGGTAACCCTCAATGAGCAGTTCTTC. This translates into CASSGGRGAVTLNEQFF.

This clonotype has more than one count but fewer than ten. The genes are TRBV14 and TRBJ1-4; 7 bases are shared with TRBD1. CDR1 is SGHDN and CDR2 is FVKESK in the germline V gene. The CDR3 has 14 amino acids. Trimming took 5 bases from V and 7 from J; bases not matched to a gene: 7. The CDR3 nucleotides read TGTGCCAGCAGCAAACAGGGGATGGGTGAAAAACTGTTTTTT. This gives the protein CASSKQGMGEKLFF. Variable domain in full (rest from reference TRBV14 and TRBJ1-4): EAGVTQFPSHSVIEKGQTVTLRCDPISGHDNLYWYRRVMGKEIKFLLHFVKESKQDESGMPNNRFLAERTGGTYSTLKVQPAELEDSGVYFCASSKQGMGEKLFFGSGTQLSVL.

This clonotype showed up just a few times. This sequence joins TRBV28 and TRBJ2-7; 8 bases map to TRBD1. Germline V gene sequence: CDR1 MDHEN, CDR2 SYDVKM. The junction had 10 bases not matched to a gene; V was cut back by 7 bases and J by 2 bases. The CDR3 sequence is 15 residues long. The DNA of the CDR3 is TGTGCCAGCAACCAATCCAGGGGGCGCACCTACGAGCAGTACTTC. Protein sequence: CASNQSRGRTYEQYF.

The genes are TRBV28 and TRBJ2-7; 7 bases match TRBD2. Germline values: CDR1 MDHEN, CDR2 SYDVKM. CDR3 length: 14 amino acids. J was trimmed by 3 bases and V by 2 bases; bases with no gene match: 4. This CDR3 is CASSLRRGYYEQYF. The DNA for the CDR3 is TGTGCCAGCAGTTTACGGCGGGGGTACTACGAGCAGTACTTC.

The CDR3 DNA follows: TGCGCCAGCACCCCCATGGGTTCCTACAATGAGCAGTTCTTC. Translation gives CASTPMGSYNEQFF. This chain connects TRBV4-1 to TRBJ2-1; D is unclear. Germline lookup yields CDR1 MGHRA and CDR2 YSYEKL. This CDR3 region has 14 residues. The germline V and J ends were trimmed by 7 bases and 1 base, with 11 bases remaining between them.

Only a few counts were recorded for this clonotype. CDR3: CASSLGLAREETQYF. In DNA, the CDR3 is TGTGCCAGCAGCCTCGGACTAGCGAGGGAGGAGACCCAGTACTTC. V is TRBV3-1 and J is TRBJ2-5, with TRBD2 matching 9 bases. V was pared by 4 bases and J by 5 bases, with 8 bases of the junction left unmatched. This CDR3 is 15 amino acids long. In germline, CDR1 is LGHDT, CDR2 YNNKEL (reference sequence).

The V call is TRBV5-1, the J call TRBJ2-1; weak D call: TRBD1 (6 bases). The V gene's germline CDR1 is SGHRS and CDR2 YFSETQ. The CDR3 covers 15 residues. V lost 4 bases and J 5 bases, leaving 16 bases between the germline ends. CDR3 residues: CASSHGQFRDNEQFF. Here the CDR3 DNA reads TGCGCCAGCAGCCACGGACAGTTTAGGGACAATGAGCAGTTCTTC.

There are a few counts of this clonotype. This rearrangement joins TRBV4-3 to TRBJ1-2; D unresolved. Trimming took off 5 bases at V and 4 bases at J, with 17 bases between the two ends. Germline CDR1 and CDR2: LGHNA and YSLEER. This CDR3 region has 15 residues. The CDR3 DNA follows: TGCGCCAGCAGCTATATGGGAGAGACTTTCTATGGCTACACCTTC. Translated, it gives CASSYMGETFYGYTF.

The genes are TRBV6-1 and TRBJ2-2; D possibly corresponds to TRBD1 (6 bases). Germline CDR1 MNHNS, CDR2 SASEGT. The CDR3 extends over 17 amino acids. V was cut by 3 bases and J by 0 bases, with 14 bases left in between. CDR3 sequence: CASSDKVGHTNTGELFF. In DNA, the CDR3 is TGTGCCAGCAGTGATAAGGTGGGACACACGAACACCGGGGAGCTGTTTTTT.

This clonotype was seen ten or more times. The V and J genes are TRBV29-1 and TRBJ2-5; D perhaps matches TRBD1 (5 bases). The CDR3 extends over 10 amino acids. V dropped 2 bases and J dropped 11 bases, with 9 bases sitting between them. Germline CDR1 is SQVTM and CDR2 is ANQGSEA. In DNA, the CDR3 is TGCAGCGTTGAAAAGACAGTACAGTACTTC. Protein product: CSVEKTVQYF.

V and J are TRBV7-3 and TRBJ2-1; 7 nucleotides agree with TRBD1. Trimming cost V 5 bases and J 10 bases; bases outside gene matches: 14. The CDR3 sequence is 15 residues long. Germline V gene sequence: CDR1 SGHTA, CDR2 FQGTGA. CDR3 sequence reads: CASSANTGVTGEQFF. In nucleotides, the CDR3 is TGTGCCAGCAGCGCCAACACAGGGGTCACAGGAGAGCAGTTCTTC.

V is TRBV20-1 and J is TRBJ1-4, with D perhaps TRBD1 (6 bases). The CDR3 length is 14 residues. CDR1 is DFQATT and CDR2 is SNEGSKA in the germline V gene (reference sequence). V was shortened by 5 bases and J by 3 bases, with 13 bases between the two germline ends. The CDR3 DNA sequence: TGCAGTGCTTTTTTGGACAGACCTAATGAAAAACTGTTTTTT. Encoded protein: CSAFLDRPNEKLFF.

The chain couples TRBV5-1 to TRBJ2-7; a possible D gene is TRBD2 (6 bases). V was pared by 4 bases and J by 0 bases, with 14 bases between. From germline, CDR1 is SGHRS and CDR2 YFSETQ. CDR3 length: 15 residues. The CDR3 reads CASSAGPRDSYEQYF. The CDR3 DNA sequence: TGCGCCAGCAGCGCGGGACCCCGGGACTCCTACGAGCAGTACTTC. Drawing the rest from reference TRBV5-1 and TRBJ2-7, the complete variable domain is KAGVTQTPRYLIKTRGQQVTLSCSPISGHRSVSWYQQTPGQGLQFLFEYFSETQRNKGNFPGRFSGRQFSNSRSEMNVSTLELGDSALYLCASSAGPRDSYEQYFGPGTRLTVT.

The table lists this clonotype with a count of one. CDR3 residues: CASSFGGVDEETQYF. In nucleotides, the CDR3 is TGTGCCAGCAGTTTCGGGGGTGTGGACGAAGAGACCCAGTACTTC. The V call is TRBV12-3 or TRBV12-4, the J call TRBJ2-5, with D possibly TRBD2 on 6 matching bases. Trimming took 3 bases from V and 3 from J, leaving 14 bases between them. The CDR3 length is 15 residues.

This clonotype was picked up a small number of times. The rearrangement joins TRBV2 to TRBJ2-5, with 12 bases that match TRBD2. V dropped 5 bases and J dropped 2; count of bases not matched to a gene: 0. Germline V CDR1 and CDR2: SNHLY, FYNNEI. The CDR3 contains 14 residues. The CDR3 here is CASSTSGGQETQYF. As DNA, the CDR3 is TGTGCCAGCAGTACTAGCGGGGGGCAAGAGACCCAGTACTTC.

This clonotype was seen more than once but under ten times. This sequence joins TRBV7-9 and TRBJ2-7; D is undetermined. The CDR3 has 13 amino acids. The germline gives CDR1 SEHNR, CDR2 FQNEAQ (reference sequence). The V end lost 2 bases, the J end lost 1 base, and 6 bases lay between the germline ends. The CDR3 nucleotides read TGTGCCAGCAGCTTACTGGAATCCTACGAGCAGTACTTC. Translating it yields CASSLLESYEQYF.

The V and J genes are TRBV18 and TRBJ2-4; 7 nucleotides match TRBD1. The end of the DNA aligns better with TRBJ2-7, so the J call may be wrong. Germline V CDR1 and CDR2: KGHSH, LQKENI. This CDR3 comprises 13 residues. For the CDR3, the DNA is TGTGCCAGCGCATCGGACAGGTTTAACGAGCAGTACTTC. Its protein is CASASDRFNEQYF.